These 9 T cell receptor beta chains share one sample of origin, sequenced in a study of T cells in localized non-small cell lung cancer. The method was immunoSEQ multiplex PCR; TCRdb's version includes in-frame clones alone and lacks a portion of them. The sample lists 2,500 to 3,500 clones; 35% to 40% were seen once. This material consisted of lung tumor tissue, taken before any cancer treatment. The receptors stem from a male donor older than 55 with stage I squamous cell lung carcinoma.

This chain links TRBV1 with TRBJ2-7. TRBV1 is a known pseudogene. The CDR3 extends over 13 amino acids. CDR3 in DNA: TGCGCCAGCAGCCAAGATCGAAGGTACGAGCAGTACTTC. Its translation is CASSQDRRYEQYF.

This chain joins TRBV28 and TRBJ1-5; D might be TRBD1 (6 bases). Germline V lookup: CDR1 MDHEN, CDR2 SYDVKM. CDR3 length: 15 amino acids. V lost 7 bases and J lost 2, with 15 bases in between. This CDR3 is CASTDGGGRNQPQHF. The CDR3 DNA reads TGTGCCAGCACCGACGGAGGGGGTCGCAATCAGCCCCAGCATTTT.

The CDR3 DNA reads as TGTGCCTGGAGGTATAGCTACACAGATACGCAGTATTTT. This gives the protein CAWRYSYTDTQYF. J is TRBJ2-3 and V is TRBV30; no clear D gene. Trimming took off 3 bases at V and 2 bases at J, with 9 bases between the two ends. The CDR3 is 13 residues long. The germline V gene encodes CDR1 GTSNPN and CDR2 SVGIG (reference sequence).

This clone is medium-sized (0.01 to 0.1%) in the sample. The rearrangement joins TRBV11-3 to TRBJ1-1; 7 positions match TRBD1. CDR1 and CDR2 (germline): SGHNT, YENEEA. The CDR3 spans 16 residues. V trimming: 4 bases; J trimming: 0 bases; junction bases outside the gene matches: 8. CDR3: CASSSRQGVMNTEAFF. In DNA form, the CDR3 reads TGTGCCAGCAGCTCCAGACAGGGCGTAATGAACACTGAAGCTTTCTTT.

This clone is medium-sized (0.01 to 0.1%) by share. The rearrangement links TRBV6-8 to TRBJ1-3, with D tentatively TRBD1 (6 bases). The V end was cut by 5 bases, the J end by 2 bases, with 10 bases between. The V gene's germline CDR1 is MNHGY and CDR2 SAAAGT. The CDR3 is made up of 14 amino acids. The CDR3 is CASSVTGTGNTIYF. The CDR3 DNA reads TGTGCCAGCAGTGTTACAGGGACTGGAAACACCATATATTTT.

This clone is medium-sized in the sample. V is TRBV11-3 and J is TRBJ2-3, with unresolved D. Germline V gene sequence: CDR1 SGHNT, CDR2 YENEEA. Trimming pared 5 bases from V and 2 bases from J, leaving 14 bases between. The CDR3 has 15 amino acids. CDR3 region: CASSLALTFTDTQYF. The CDR3 bases are TGTGCCAGCAGCCTCGCCCTCACCTTCACAGATACGCAGTATTTT.

The CDR3, as DNA: TGTGCCAGCTCACCCAGGGGTCTTGAAGCTTTCTTT. Translating it yields CASSPRGLEAFF. The chain combines TRBV18 with TRBJ1-1; D perhaps matches TRBD1 (6 bases). The V gene lost 3 bases and the J gene lost 7 bases, with 9 bases spanning the gap. The CDR3 is made up of 12 amino acids. Germline values: CDR1 KGHSH, CDR2 LQKENI.

Only a few counts were recorded for this clone. The J gene is TRBJ1-5, the V gene TRBV9, with D tentatively TRBD1 (5 bases). Trimming took 9 bases from V and 4 from J, leaving 14 bases between them. Germline lookup yields CDR1 SGDLS and CDR2 YYNGEE. This CDR3 contains 13 residues. CDR3 region: CATLGGLNQPQHF. CDR3 DNA sequence: TGTGCCACCTTGGGGGGTTTGAATCAGCCCCAGCATTTT.

This clone is judged medium-sized. The chain employs TRBV11-3 and TRBJ1-2; D is undetermined. The CDR3 is 15 residues long. Trimming took 3 bases from V and 0 from J, leaving 11 bases between them. Germline CDR1 and CDR2: SGHNT and YENEEA. The CDR3 DNA sequence: TGTGCCAGCAGCTTGGACTTCCTTTCTAACTATGGCTACACCTTC. Translated, it gives CASSLDFLSNYGYTF. Full variable domain (rest looked up from reference TRBV11-3 and TRBJ1-2): EAGVVQSPRYKIIEKKQPVAFWCNPISGHNTLYWYLQNLGQGPELLIRYENEEAVDDSQLPKDRFSAERLKGVDSTLKIQPAELGDSAVYLCASSLDFLSNYGYTFGSGTRLTVV.